These T cell receptor beta chains were read from a single sample in a study of cytomegalovirus exposure and HLA in healthy donors. Generated by immunoSEQ multiplex PCR, the TCRdb table keeps only in-frame clones and is missing some. The repertoire consists of 200,000 to 250,000 clones, with 82% occurring once and the leading ten covering 5.4%. Sequencing was done on a sample of PBMCs. The receptors originated from a middle-aged woman in good health and CMV-seropositive. CDR3s include the opening cysteine and the closing phenylalanine or tryptophan. A D gene is named only where the DNA matches it firmly. Not every row has a clone size; where given, it reads once, few, many or a size class.

>.|.|TRBV28|TRBJ1-2
CASSHREPDNYGYTF
TGTGCCAGCAGTCACAGGGAACCGGATAACTATGGCTACACCTTC
>.|TRBD1|TRBV29-1|TRBJ1-4
CSGADREDEKLFF
TGCAGCGGCGCCGACAGGGAGGATGAAAAACTGTTTTTT
>.|.|TRBV19|TRBJ2-7
CASSIRTSSYEQYF
TGTGCCAGTAGTATACGAACGAGCTCCTACGAGCAGTACTTC
>.|.|TRBV9|TRBJ1-3
CASSVSGEGAGNTIYF
TGTGCCAGCAGCGTATCTGGGGAGGGGGCTGGAAACACCATATATTTT
>.|TRBD1|TRBV30|TRBJ1-4
CAWGTGSNEKLFF
TGTGCCTGGGGGACAGGGTCCAACGAAAAACTGTTTTTT
>.|TRBD2|TRBV10-1|TRBJ2-7
CASRASGSNEQYF
TGCGCCAGCAGGGCTAGCGGGAGTAACGAGCAGTACTTC
>.|TRBD1|TRBV7-2|TRBJ1-1
CASSLVGDRSNTEAFF
TGTGCCAGCAGCTTAGTTGGGGACAGGAGTAACACTGAAGCTTTCTTT
>.|TRBD2|TRBV9|TRBJ2-2
CASSADLAGDTGELFF
TGTGCCAGCAGCGCCGATCTAGCGGGGGACACCGGGGAGCTGTTTTTT
>.|TRBD1|TRBV19|TRBJ2-5
CASSIQGQPQETQYF
TGTGCCAGTAGTATCCAGGGACAGCCTCAAGAGACCCAGTACTTC
>.|TRBD2|TRBV14|TRBJ2-1
CASSQDPWSGLAGGYSYNEQFF
TGTGCCAGCAGCCAAGATCCTTGGTCCGGACTAGCGGGTGGCTACTCCTACAATGAGCAGTTCTTC
>.|TRBD1|TRBV4-2|TRBJ2-5
CASSQVGTGIQETQYF
TGTGCCAGCAGCCAAGTAGGGACAGGGATCCAAGAGACCCAGTACTTC
>.|TRBD2|TRBV7-2|TRBJ2-7
CASSRDSSGSSYEQYF
TGTGCCAGCAGCCGAGATAGTAGCGGGAGTAGCTACGAGCAGTACTTC
>few|.|TRBV4-3|TRBJ1-1
CASSPGGVLNTEAFF
TGCGCCAGCAGCCCTGGGGGGGTCCTGAACACTGAAGCTTTCTTT
>.|.|TRBV7-9|TRBJ1-1
CSSSLARGQNTEAFF
TGTTCCAGCAGCTTAGCACGGGGACAGAACACTGAAGCTTTCTTT
>.|TRBD1|TRBV9|TRBJ2-1
CASRRQGNNEQFF
TGTGCCAGCAGGAGACAGGGAAACAATGAGCAGTTCTTC
>.|TRBD1|TRBV7-8|TRBJ1-2
CASSWTGGAGGYTF
TGTGCCAGCAGCTGGACAGGGGGCGCAGGTGGCTACACCTTC
>once|TRBD1|TRBV12-5|TRBJ2-7
CASGLGGTGAHEQYF
TGTGCTAGTGGTTTGGGCGGGACAGGGGCCCACGAGCAGTACTTC
>.|.|TRBV5-7|TRBJ1-3
CASSFEEGTPYGNTIYF
TGTGCCAGCAGTTTTGAGGAAGGGACACCATATGGAAACACCATATATTTT
>few|TRBD1|TRBV30|TRBJ1-1
CAQQGGAYTEAFF
TGTGCCCAGCAGGGGGGAGCGTACACTGAAGCTTTCTTT
>.|TRBD1|TRBV5-1|TRBJ1-4
CASSFGQGEKLFF
TGCGCCAGCAGCTTCGGACAGGGGGAAAAACTGTTTTTT
>.|.|TRBV18|TRBJ2-7
CASSPPGGGAYEQYF
TGTGCCAGCTCACCACCAGGGGGGGGAGCCTACGAGCAGTACTTC
>.|.|TRBV9|TRBJ1-5
CASSDTGFSNQPQHF
TGTGCCAGCAGCGATACAGGGTTTAGCAATCAGCCCCAGCATTTT
>few|.|TRBV5-6|TRBJ1-3
CASSLANGQFRGNTIYF
TGTGCCAGCAGCTTGGCCAATGGTCAGTTCCGGGGGAACACCATATATTTT
>.|.|TRBV2|TRBJ1-5
CASSGRVQHF
TGTGCCAGCAGTGGCCGGGTCCAGCATTTT
>.|TRBD2|TRBV7-6|TRBJ2-7
CASSLGGGSSYEQYF
TGTGCCAGCAGCTTAGGCGGGGGGAGCTCCTACGAGCAGTACTTC
>.|.|TRBV7-8|TRBJ2-7
CASSLKDSTYEQYF
TGTGCCAGCAGCTTGAAGGACAGTACCTACGAGCAGTACTTC
>.|.|TRBV18|TRBJ2-2
CASSQLAGHTGELFF
TGTGCCAGCTCCCAACTTGCGGGACACACCGGGGAGCTGTTTTTT
>.|.|TRBV7-3|TRBJ2-3
CASSLLVGTDTQYF
TGTGCCAGCAGCTTACTAGTTGGCACAGATACGCAGTATTTT
>.|.|TRBV19|TRBJ1-5
CASRYQGGEPQHF
TGTGCCAGTAGATACCAGGGTGGTGAGCCCCAGCATTTT
>.|.|TRBV19|TRBJ2-7
CASTADGRGSYEQYF
TGTGCCAGTACCGCGGACGGCCGCGGGTCATACGAGCAGTACTTC
>.|TRBD2|TRBV7-2|TRBJ2-1
CASSLGLADYNEQFF
TGTGCCAGCAGCTTAGGCCTAGCGGACTACAATGAGCAGTTCTTC
>once|.|TRBV4-1|TRBJ2-5
CASSPGLLETQYF
TGCGCCAGCAGCCCCGGACTCCTAGAGACCCAGTACTTC
>.|.|TRBV30|TRBJ1-6
CALEWVGDNNSPLHF
TGTGCCTTGGAGTGGGTAGGGGACAACAATTCCCCCCTCCACTTT
>.|.|TRBV7-8|TRBJ2-1
CASSFSEGEQFF
TGTGCCAGCAGCTTTAGCGAAGGTGAGCAGTTCTTC
>few|.|TRBV4-3|TRBJ1-1
CASSPQGKSTEAFF
TGCGCCAGCAGCCCCCAGGGGAAATCGACTGAAGCTTTCTTT
>.|TRBD1|TRBV28|TRBJ1-1
CATKEAGGTEAFF
TGTGCTACCAAGGAGGCAGGGGGTACTGAAGCTTTCTTT
>.|.|TRBV7-2|TRBJ2-1
CASSLEALGYNEQFF
TGTGCCAGCAGCTTAGAAGCGCTCGGCTACAATGAGCAGTTCTTC
>.|.|TRBV7-2|TRBJ2-7
CASSLARGRLSPYEQYF
TGTGCCAGCAGCTTAGCGCGGGGACGGTTATCACCCTACGAGCAGTACTTC
>.|TRBD1|TRBV12-5|TRBJ2-3
CASGFRGQGDTQYF
TGTGCTAGTGGTTTCAGGGGGCAGGGGGATACGCAGTATTTT
>once|.|TRBV5-1|TRBJ2-2
CASSLFGGVDTGELFF
TGCGCCAGCAGCCTTTTCGGCGGCGTGGACACCGGGGAGCTGTTTTTT
>.|TRBD2|TRBV9|TRBJ2-7
CASSGGLAASYEQYF
TGTGCCAGCAGCGGGGGACTAGCGGCAAGTTACGAGCAGTACTTC
>.|.|TRBV30|TRBJ2-7
CAWSVGRGYEQYF
TGTGCCTGGAGTGTTGGCAGGGGTTACGAGCAGTACTTC
>.|TRBD2|TRBV4-3|TRBJ2-1
CASSQGAGDPYNEQFF
TGCGCCAGCAGCCAAGGGGCGGGAGACCCCTACAATGAGCAGTTCTTC
>once|.|TRBV19|TRBJ1-5
CASNSQVGQPQHF
TGTGCCAGTAACTCACAGGTCGGTCAGCCCCAGCATTTT
>.|TRBD1|TRBV19|TRBJ1-2
CASKTGDVNYGYTF
TGTGCCAGTAAAACAGGGGATGTTAACTATGGCTACACCTTC